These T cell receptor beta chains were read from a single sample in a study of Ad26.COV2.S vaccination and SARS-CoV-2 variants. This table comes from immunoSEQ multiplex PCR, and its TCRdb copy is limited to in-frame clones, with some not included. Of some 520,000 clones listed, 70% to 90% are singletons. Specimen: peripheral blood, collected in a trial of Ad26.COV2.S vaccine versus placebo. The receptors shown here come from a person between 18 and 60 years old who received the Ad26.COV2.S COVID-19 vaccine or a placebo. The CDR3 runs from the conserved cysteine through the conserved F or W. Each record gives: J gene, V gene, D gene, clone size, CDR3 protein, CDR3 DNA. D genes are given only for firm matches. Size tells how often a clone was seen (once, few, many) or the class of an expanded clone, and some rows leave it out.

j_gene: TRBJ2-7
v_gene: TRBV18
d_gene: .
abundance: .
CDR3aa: CASSPGGSAPPPWEQYF
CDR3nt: TGTGCCAGCTCACCAGGAGGGAGCGCCCCCCCTCCTTGGGAGCAGTACTTC

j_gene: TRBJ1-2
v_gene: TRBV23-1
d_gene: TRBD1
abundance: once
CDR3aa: CASSQMDRTFDYGYTF
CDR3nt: TGCGCCAGCAGTCAGATGGACAGGACATTTGACTATGGCTACACCTTC

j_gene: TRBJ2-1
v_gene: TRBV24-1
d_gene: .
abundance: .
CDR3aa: CATSDLGTRDYNEQFF
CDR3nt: TGTGCCACCAGTGATTTGGGCACAAGAGACTACAATGAGCAGTTCTTC

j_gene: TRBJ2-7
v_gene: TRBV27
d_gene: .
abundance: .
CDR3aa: CASSFRGRNEQYF
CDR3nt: TGTGCCAGCAGTTTCCGGGGTAGGAACGAGCAGTACTTC

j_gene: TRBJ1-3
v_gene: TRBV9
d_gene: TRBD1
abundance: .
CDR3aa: CASSVTPPGTGAGNTIYF
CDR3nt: TGTGCCAGCAGCGTAACTCCTCCCGGGACAGGGGCGGGAAACACCATATATTTT

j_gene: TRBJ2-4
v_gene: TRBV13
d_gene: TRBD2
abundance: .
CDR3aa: CASSPTNTPGLAAAPGGHNIQYF
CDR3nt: TGTGCCAGCAGCCCTACCAATACCCCGGGACTAGCGGCAGCTCCGGGGGGTCACAACATTCAGTACTTC

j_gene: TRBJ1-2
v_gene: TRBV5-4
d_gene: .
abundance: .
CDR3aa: CASSLGGNYGYTF
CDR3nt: TGTGCCAGCAGCTTAGGGGGTAACTATGGCTACACCTTC

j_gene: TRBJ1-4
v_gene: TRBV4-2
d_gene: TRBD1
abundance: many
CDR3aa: CASSQDQDRGTGEKLFF
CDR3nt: TGTGCCAGCAGCCAAGATCAGGACAGGGGAACGGGTGAAAAACTGTTTTTT

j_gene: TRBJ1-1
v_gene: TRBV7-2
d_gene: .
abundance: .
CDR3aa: CASSLGGGGTEAFF
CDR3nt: TGTGCCAGCAGCTTAGGGGGGGGCGGGACTGAAGCTTTCTTT

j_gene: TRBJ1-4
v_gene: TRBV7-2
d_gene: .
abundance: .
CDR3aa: CASSFGGEKLFF
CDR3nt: TGTGCCAGCAGCTTTGGCGGTGAAAAACTGTTTTTT

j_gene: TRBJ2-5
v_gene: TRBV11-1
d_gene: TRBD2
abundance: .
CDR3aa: CASSLEAGRRGETQYF
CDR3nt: TGTGCCAGCAGCTTAGAAGCGGGACGTCGAGGGGAGACCCAGTACTTC

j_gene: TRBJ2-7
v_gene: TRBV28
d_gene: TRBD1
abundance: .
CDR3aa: CASSFDRVRYEQYF
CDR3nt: TGTGCCAGCAGCTTCGACAGGGTGCGATACGAGCAGTACTTC

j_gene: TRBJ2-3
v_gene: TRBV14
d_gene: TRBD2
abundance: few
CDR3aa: CASSQTPSGRDTQYF
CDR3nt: TGTGCCAGCAGCCAAACGCCTAGCGGGAGGGATACGCAGTATTTT

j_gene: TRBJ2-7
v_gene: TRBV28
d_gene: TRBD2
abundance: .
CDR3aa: CASSFGGLAGGTYEQYF
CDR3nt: TGTGCCAGCAGTTTTGGCGGCCTAGCGGGAGGGACCTACGAGCAGTACTTC

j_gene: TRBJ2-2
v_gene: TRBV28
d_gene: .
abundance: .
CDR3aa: CASSQDRRRTGELFF
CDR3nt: TGTGCCAGCAGCCAGGACAGACGGCGGACCGGGGAGCTGTTTTTT

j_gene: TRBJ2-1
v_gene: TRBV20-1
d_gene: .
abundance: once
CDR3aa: CSADYLNEQFF
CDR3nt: TGCAGTGCTGACTATCTAAATGAGCAGTTCTTC

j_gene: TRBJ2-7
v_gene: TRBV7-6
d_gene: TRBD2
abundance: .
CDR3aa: CASSPPPGGLAGGRALYEQYF
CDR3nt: TGTGCCAGCAGCCCACCCCCCGGTGGACTAGCGGGAGGGCGAGCCCTCTACGAGCAGTACTTC

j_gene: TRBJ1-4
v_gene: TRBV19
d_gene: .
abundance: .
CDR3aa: CASSIDREKLFF
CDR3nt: TGTGCCAGTAGTATAGATCGCGAAAAACTGTTTTTT

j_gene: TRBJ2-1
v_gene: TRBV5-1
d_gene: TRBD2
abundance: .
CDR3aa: CASSLESGRVYGEQFF
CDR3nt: TGCGCCAGCAGCTTGGAGAGCGGGAGGGTCTATGGTGAGCAGTTCTTC

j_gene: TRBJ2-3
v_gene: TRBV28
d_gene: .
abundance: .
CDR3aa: CASMEERELDTQYF
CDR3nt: TGTGCCAGCATGGAAGAGAGGGAGTTAGATACGCAGTATTTT

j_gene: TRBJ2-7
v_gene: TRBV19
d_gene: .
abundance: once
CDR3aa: CASSIPGRTYEQYF
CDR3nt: TGTGCCAGTAGTATCCCAGGGAGGACCTACGAGCAGTACTTC

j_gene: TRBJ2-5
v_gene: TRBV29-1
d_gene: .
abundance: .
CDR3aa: CSVEKAEGETQYF
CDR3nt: TGCAGCGTTGAAAAGGCTGAGGGGGAGACCCAGTACTTC

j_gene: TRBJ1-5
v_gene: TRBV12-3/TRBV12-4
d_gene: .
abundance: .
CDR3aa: CASSSQENQPQHF
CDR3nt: TGTGCCAGCAGTTCACAGGAGAATCAGCCCCAGCATTTT

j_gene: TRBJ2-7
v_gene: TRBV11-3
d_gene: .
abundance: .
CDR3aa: CASSLGNLHEQYF
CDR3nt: TGTGCCAGCAGCTTAGGAAACCTCCACGAGCAGTACTTC

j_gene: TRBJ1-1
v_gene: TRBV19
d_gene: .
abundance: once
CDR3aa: CASTRNNPRTEAFF
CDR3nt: TGTGCCAGTACACGGAACAACCCTAGGACTGAAGCTTTCTTT

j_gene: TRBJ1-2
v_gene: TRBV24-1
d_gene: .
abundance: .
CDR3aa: CATSSDSNYGYTF
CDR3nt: TGTGCCACCAGTTCCGACAGTAACTATGGCTACACCTTC

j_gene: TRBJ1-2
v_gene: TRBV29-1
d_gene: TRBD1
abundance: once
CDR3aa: CSIPFWTGSHYGYTF
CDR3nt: TGCAGCATACCTTTCTGGACAGGGAGTCACTATGGCTACACCTTC

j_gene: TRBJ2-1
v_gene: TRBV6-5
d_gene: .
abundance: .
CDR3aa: CASSPLMNEQFF
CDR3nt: TGTGCCAGCAGTCCCCTTATGAATGAGCAGTTCTTC

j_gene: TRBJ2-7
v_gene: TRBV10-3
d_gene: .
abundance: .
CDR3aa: CAISDSAYEQYF
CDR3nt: TGTGCCATCAGTGACTCAGCCTACGAGCAGTACTTC

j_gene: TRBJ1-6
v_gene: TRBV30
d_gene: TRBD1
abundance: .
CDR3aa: CAWHLVGQPNSPLHF
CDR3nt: TGTGCCTGGCACCTGGTGGGACAGCCAAATTCACCCCTCCACTTT

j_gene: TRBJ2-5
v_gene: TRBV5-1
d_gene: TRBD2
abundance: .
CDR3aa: CASSLSGRSGETQYF
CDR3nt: TGCGCCAGCAGCTTGAGCGGGAGGTCGGGAGAGACCCAGTACTTC

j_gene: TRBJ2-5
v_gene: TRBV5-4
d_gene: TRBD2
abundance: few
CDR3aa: CASSPDLAGPQETQYF
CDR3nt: TGTGCCAGCAGCCCGGATCTAGCGGGTCCCCAAGAGACCCAGTACTTC

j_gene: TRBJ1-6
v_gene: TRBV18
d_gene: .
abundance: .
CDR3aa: CASSPVVQENSPLHF
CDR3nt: TGTGCCAGCTCACCAGTTGTCCAGGAAAATTCACCCCTCCACTTT

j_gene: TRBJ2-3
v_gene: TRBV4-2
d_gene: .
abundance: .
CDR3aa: CASSPGQTDTQYF
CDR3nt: TGTGCCAGCAGCCCAGGACAGACAGATACGCAGTATTTT

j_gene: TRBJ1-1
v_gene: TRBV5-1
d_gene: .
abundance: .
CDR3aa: CASSGSAGTEAFF
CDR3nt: TGCGCCAGCAGCGGTTCCGCGGGCACTGAAGCTTTCTTT

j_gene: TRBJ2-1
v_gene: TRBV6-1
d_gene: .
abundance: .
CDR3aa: CASSERRRDSGEQFF
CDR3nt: TGTGCCAGCAGTGAAAGGCGTCGGGATAGCGGTGAGCAGTTCTTC

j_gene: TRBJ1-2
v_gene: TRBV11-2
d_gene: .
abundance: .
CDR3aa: CASSLGLGGLGGYTF
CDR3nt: TGTGCCAGCAGCTTGGGCCTGGGGGGTTTAGGTGGCTACACCTTC

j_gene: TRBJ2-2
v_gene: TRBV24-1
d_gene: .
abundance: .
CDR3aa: CATSDSGTPNTGELFF
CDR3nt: TGTGCCACCAGTGACTCCGGGACCCCGAACACCGGGGAGCTGTTTTTT